This T cell receptor (beta chain) was recorded in a study of brain T cells in children with intractable seizures. This clone appeared a few times. Only cases whose brain tissue showed the highest T cell transcript signatures were sequenced. Clones were sequenced by immunoSEQ multiplex PCR, and TCRdb holds only the in-frame ones, with some missing. The repertoire holds 7,500 to 9,500 clones, less than 70% seen once, with 18% in the top ten. Between the trimmed V and J ends, which lost 6 bases and 6 bases, there was a span of 18 bases. CDR3 length: 14 residues. Germline V gives CDR1 SGHRS, CDR2 YFSETQ. V and J are TRBV5-1 and TRBJ1-2, with D possibly being TRBD1 (5 bases). Sequencing used resected brain tissue, obtained at surgery. This clonotype originated in a girl aged 2-15 years with tuberous sclerosis and intractable seizures. The CDR3 DNA follows: TGCGCCAGCACCCTAGATACACAACAGGATGGCTACACCTTC. It encodes CASTLDTQQDGYTF.